The 24 T cell receptor beta chains given below trace back to one sample, sequenced in a study of response to subunit inactivated influenza vaccine. TCRdb re-derived calls from the RT-PCR reads in MiXCR, one entry per CDR3 protein. The sample has hundreds of thousands of distinct CDR3 sequences; approximately 11% are singletons. The same specimen was also included in a second study, on T cells expressing NK-cell markers. Turning to that study: Beta-chain TCR cDNA was generated via 5'RACE template switching with UMIs.

The sequences come from PBMCs from blood, collected on the day of vaccination. These receptors were taken from a man aged 45 to 65 who received an inactivated influenza vaccine.

The CDR3 sequence: CASSPGAGAVINEQFF. In nucleotides, the CDR3 is TGTGCCAGCAGCCCCGGGGCGGGAGCAGTGATCAATGAGCAGTTCTTC. The chain recombines TRBV6-2 or TRBV6-3 with TRBJ2-1; 7 nucleotides align to TRBD2. This CDR3 is built from 16 residues. V was pared by 6 bases and J by 6 bases, with 14 bases of the junction left unmatched. Germline V gene lookup returns CDR1 MNHEY and CDR2 SVGEGT.

The rearrangement links TRBV15 to TRBJ1-1, with TRBD1 matching 11 bases. V lost 0 bases to trimming and J lost 11 bases; unmatched junction nucleotides: 8. CDR3 size: 15 residues. Per the germline V gene, CDR1 is LNHNV and CDR2 is YYDKDF (reference sequence). The CDR3 region has the DNA TGTGCCACCAGCAGAGATGGGGGACAGGGGGGATCGGCTTTCTTT. Protein sequence: CATSRDGGQGGSAFF.

The chain links TRBV2 to TRBJ2-7, with 7 bases fitting TRBD1. V shed 5 bases, J shed 0 bases, and the junction held 7 bases outside the gene matches. CDR1 and CDR2 (germline): SNHLY, FYNNEI. This CDR3 comprises 15 residues. This chain's CDR3 is CASSTRQGSSYEQYF. DNA of the CDR3: TGTGCCAGCAGTACCAGACAGGGTAGCTCCTACGAGCAGTACTTC.

This clonotype was detected a few times. The genes are TRBV5-1 and TRBJ1-1, with TRBD1 identical over 7 bases. The CDR3 extends over 13 amino acids. Trimming at V came to 4 bases and at J to 8 bases, leaving 8 bases not matched to a gene. CDR1 SGHRS and CDR2 YFSETQ come from the germline V gene. The CDR3 here is CASSQTGSHEAFF. CDR3 coding DNA: TGCGCCAGCAGCCAGACAGGGAGCCACGAAGCTTTCTTT.

The chain joins TRBV7-2 to TRBJ2-4; 7 bases fit TRBD1. J gave up 6 bases and V 5 bases, and 7 bases lay outside the gene matches. This CDR3 contains 14 residues. The germline V gene has CDR1 SGHTA and CDR2 FQGNSA. The CDR3 region is CASSTTDRVNIQYF. CDR3 DNA sequence: TGTGCCAGCAGCACAACCGACAGGGTAAACATTCAGTACTTC.

The DNA of the CDR3 is TGCGCCAGCAGCCAAGAATTGGGCCAAGAGACCCAGTACTTC. Translating gives CASSQELGQETQYF. The chain links TRBV4-3 to TRBJ2-5; D uncertain. Trimming pared 0 bases from V and 1 base from J, leaving 6 bases between. The germline gives CDR1 LGHNA, CDR2 YSLEER. This CDR3 has 14 residues.

Ten or more counts support this clonotype. Germline and junction disagree at one end, which may indicate a read error. The V gene is TRBV7-2, the J gene TRBJ2-3, with TRBD2 matching over 11 bases. CDR3 size: 14 residues. CDR1 is SGHTA and CDR2 is FQGNSA in the germline V gene. CDR3 amino acids: CASSIAGGRDTQYF. CDR3 sequence (DNA): TGTGCCAGCAGCATAGCGGGAGGGCGGGATACGCAGTATTTT.

This clonotype was picked up many times. The rearrangement uses TRBV4-2 and TRBJ2-7; D unresolved. V lost 0 bases and J lost 3, with 15 bases in between. Germline V CDR1 and CDR2: LGHNA, YNFKEQ. This CDR3 has 16 amino acids. As DNA, the CDR3 is TGTGCCAGCAGCCAAGAGAGGACGGCGGCGAGCTACGAGCAGTACTTC. It yields the protein CASSQERTAASYEQYF.

Turning to this clonotype: As the CDR3 is not closed by the conserved phenylalanine or tryptophan, this likely results from a read error. The DNA is omitted, as the CDR3 cannot be located on it reliably, and the CDR3 follows TCRdb's listing. The chain joins TRBV20-1 to TRBJ2-7; the table's D call TRBD1 went unverified against the DNA. Per germline, CDR1 DFQATT and CDR2 SNEGSKA (reference sequence). The CDR3 region is 14 residues in length, termini included. This CDR3 reads CSANDRGPSGLSSL.

The chain recombines TRBV19 with TRBJ2-6; unclear D gene. Per the germline V gene, CDR1 is LNHDA and CDR2 is SQIVND (reference sequence). This CDR3 spans 15 amino acids. V was pared by 2 bases and J by 0 bases, with 5 bases between. Here the CDR3 reads CASSILSSGANVLTF. CDR3 sequence (DNA): TGTGCCAGTAGTATACTCAGCTCTGGGGCCAACGTCCTGACTTTC.

The table lists this clonotype with a few counts. This chain links TRBV10-2 with TRBJ2-1; TRBD2 aligns across 9 bases. Germline V lookup: CDR1 WSHSY, CDR2 SAAADI. V was clipped by 4 bases and J by 4 bases; unmatched bases: 5. This CDR3 comprises 15 residues. CDR3 protein: CASSASGGSYNEQFF. The CDR3 bases are TGCGCCAGCAGTGCGAGCGGGGGGTCTTACAATGAGCAGTTCTTC.

The chain carries TRBV27 and TRBJ2-7; unclear D gene. V lost 5 bases to trimming and J lost 6 bases, with 20 bases between them. Germline CDR1 and CDR2: MNHEY and SMNVEV (reference sequence). CDR3 length equals 15 residues. The CDR3 DNA is TGTGCCAGCAGTCCCGGGCCTCAATATAAGATCGAGCAGTACTTC. Translated, it gives CASSPGPQYKIEQYF.

This chain uses TRBV20-1 with TRBJ2-7; 14 nucleotides align to TRBD2. The length of the CDR3 is 15 residues. Germline V CDR1 and CDR2: DFQATT, SNEGSKA (reference sequence). Trimming took 2 bases from V and 5 from J; bases not matched to a gene: 5. Written as DNA, the CDR3 is TGCAGTGCTAGACCTCGGACTAGCGGGAGGAACGAGCAGTACTTC. Translation gives CSARPRTSGRNEQYF.

This clonotype has a handful of counts. The V gene is TRBV4-3, the J gene TRBJ2-7; the match to TRBD1 covers 8 bases. Trimming removed 1 base from V and 9 bases from J; junction bases left unmatched: 8. This CDR3 contains 14 residues. Germline V gene lookup returns CDR1 LGHNA and CDR2 YSLEER. The CDR3 DNA reads TGCGCCAGCAGCCAAGGGACAGGGCTAGGTGTGCAGTACTTC. Encoded protein: CASSQGTGLGVQYF.

This chain uses TRBV29-1 with TRBJ2-5; D unclear. The V end lost 0 bases, the J end lost 1 base, and 6 bases lay between the germline ends. The CDR3 is 13 amino acids. CDR1 is SQVTM and CDR2 is ANQGSEA in the germline V gene. As DNA, the CDR3 is TGCAGCGTTGAAGACAGGAGCCAAGAGACCCAGTACTTC. Residues: CSVEDRSQETQYF.

Here the CDR3 DNA reads TGTGCCAGCAGTTTTGGGGATACCGGAAACACCATATATTTT. Protein sequence: CASSFGDTGNTIYF. V usage is TRBV12-3 or TRBV12-4 and J usage is TRBJ1-3; D is undetermined. The CDR3 has 14 amino acids. The V and J ends lost 3 bases and 4 bases respectively, with 10 bases between them.

This clonotype was detected ten times or more. J is TRBJ2-1 and V is TRBV10-3, with 10 bases identical to TRBD1. The V and J ends lost 11 bases and 3 bases, in that order; junction bases with no gene match: 4. Germline CDR1 reads ENHRY; CDR2 reads SYGVKD. The CDR3 is 13 amino acids. The chain's CDR3 is CAARDRGYNEQFF. CDR3 DNA: TGTGCCGCTCGGGACAGGGGCTACAATGAGCAGTTCTTC.

This chain connects TRBV5-1 to TRBJ2-7; 7 bases are a match to TRBD1. Germline V lookup: CDR1 SGHRS, CDR2 YFSETQ. CDR3 length: 16 residues. The ends lost 4 bases at V and 3 bases at J; junction bases unmatched: 13. CDR3 coding DNA: TGCGCCAGCAGCAAAACAGGGGTTCGGTTGAACTACGAGCAGTACTTC. Protein product: CASSKTGVRLNYEQYF.

The table lists this clonotype with many counts. The CDR3 region is CASSLEVDEQYF. The CDR3 DNA reads as TGTGCCAGCAGCTTAGAGGTCGACGAGCAGTACTTC. The gene calls are TRBV7-2 and TRBJ2-7; no clear D gene. The V gene lost 1 base and the J gene lost 5 bases, with 6 bases spanning the gap. This CDR3 has 12 amino acids. Germline CDR1 reads SGHTA; CDR2 reads FQGNSA. Full variable domain (outside the CDR3, taken from reference TRBV7-2 and TRBJ2-7): GAGVSQSPSNKVTEKGKDVELRCDPISGHTALYWYRQSLGQGLEFLIYFQGNSAPDKSGLPSDRFSAERTGGSVSTLTIQRTQQEDSAVYLCASSLEVDEQYFGPGTRLTVT.

The chain joins TRBV30 to TRBJ2-7, with D maybe TRBD2 (6 bases). The CDR3 sequence is 13 residues long. V was pared by 2 bases and J by 6 bases, with 14 bases between. CDR1 and CDR2 from the germline V gene are GTSNPN and SVGIG (reference sequence). DNA for the CDR3: TGTGCCTGGAGTAAAAGGACTACTGGCGAGCAGTACTTC. Residues: CAWSKRTTGEQYF.

This clonotype was found a few times. The chain is built from TRBV24-1 and TRBJ2-7; 10 bases map to TRBD1. J lost 6 bases, V lost 3 bases, and 10 bases had no gene match. The germline V gene has CDR1 KGHDR and CDR2 SFDVKD. CDR3 length: 16 amino acids. The CDR3 DNA is TGTGCCACCAGTGATAAGACGCGGACAGGGGGAAGCGAGCAGTACTTC. As protein: CATSDKTRTGGSEQYF.

This chain uses TRBV12-3 or TRBV12-4 with TRBJ2-7; weak D call: TRBD2 (6 bases). This CDR3 has 14 amino acids. V shed 6 bases and J shed 4 bases, with 16 bases lying between them. The CDR3: CASSRDSSRYEQYF. In DNA form, the CDR3 reads TGTGCCAGCAGCCGGGACTCCAGTCGGTACGAGCAGTACTTC.

V usage is TRBV20-1 and J usage is TRBJ2-7; 9 positions agree with TRBD1. Germline trimming cut 2 bases from V and 3 bases from J; bases unmatched to any gene: 11. Germline CDR1 reads DFQATT; CDR2 reads SNEGSKA (reference sequence). This CDR3 region has 16 residues. CDR3 nucleotides: TGCAGTGCTAGAAAAGCGTGGACAGGGGAACTCTACGAGCAGTACTTC. As protein: CSARKAWTGELYEQYF.

This sequence joins TRBV4-2 and TRBJ2-7; 7 positions agree with TRBD2. Germline lookup yields CDR1 LGHNA and CDR2 YNFKEQ. The CDR3 has 18 amino acids. The ends lost 0 bases at V and 2 bases at J; junction bases unmatched: 13. DNA of the CDR3: TGTGCCAGCAGCCAAGAAGCCATCCCTAGCGGAATTCCCTACGAGCAGTACTTC. Amino acid sequence: CASSQEAIPSGIPYEQYF.